This passage covers 26 T cell receptor beta chains from one sample sequenced in a study of cytomegalovirus exposure and HLA in healthy donors. The PCR had 60 Vbeta and 13 Jbeta primers. Profiling relied on immunoSEQ multiplex PCR, and the TCRdb table lists in-frame clones only, not all of them. Of some 100,000 clones listed, approximately 70% are singletons. The sample was PBMCs. The receptors were gathered from a young woman in good health and CMV-seropositive.

The chain carries TRBV29-1 and TRBJ1-2; 10 nucleotides line up with TRBD1. The J segment lost 7 bases and the V segment lost 4 bases, leaving 9 bases of the junction unmatched. The CDR3 sequence is 14 residues long. Germline CDR1 and CDR2: SQVTM and ANQGSEA. The CDR3 is CSVVTSGQGFGYTF. The CDR3 coding sequence is TGCAGCGTTGTAACCTCGGGACAGGGGTTTGGCTACACCTTC.

The chain is built from TRBV7-9 and TRBJ2-7, with D uncertain. There are 14 residues in the CDR3. The V gene's germline CDR1 is SEHNR and CDR2 FQNEAQ (reference sequence). V dropped 5 bases and J dropped 5 bases, with 16 bases sitting between them. CDR3 amino acids: CASSPAQYSHEQYF. CDR3 coding DNA: TGTGCCAGCAGCCCCGCCCAGTACAGCCACGAGCAGTACTTC.

CDR3 in amino acids: CASSLGLAGADTQYF. In DNA form, the CDR3 reads TGTGCCAGCAGCCTTGGACTAGCGGGAGCAGATACGCAGTATTTT. This rearrangement joins TRBV7-6 to TRBJ2-3; 13 nucleotides line up with TRBD2. V gave up 5 bases and J gave up 4 bases; unmatched junction bases: 3. This CDR3 has 15 amino acids. Germline V lookup: CDR1 SGHVS, CDR2 FNYEAQ.

This sequence joins TRBV7-2 and TRBJ2-7, with TRBD2 identical over 8 bases. V was pared by 5 bases and J by 4 bases, with 10 bases of the junction left unmatched. The CDR3 runs 15 residues. Per germline, CDR1 SGHTA and CDR2 FQGNSA. CDR3 sequence reads: CASSPRAGGPYEQYF. The DNA of the CDR3 is TGTGCCAGCAGCCCACGGGCGGGAGGACCATACGAGCAGTACTTC.

Regarding this clone: Compared with germline, one end of the junction differs, possibly owing to a read error. The chain joins TRBV5-1 to TRBJ1-3; no clear D gene. Per the germline V gene, CDR1 is SGHRS and CDR2 is YFSETQ. This CDR3 region has 15 residues. This CDR3 reads CASSPELNSGDTIYF. As DNA, the CDR3 is TGCGCCAGCAGCCCAGAACTGAACTCTGGAGACACCATATATTTT.

This chain links TRBV27 with TRBJ2-5; D is ambiguous. The V gene's germline CDR1 is MNHEY and CDR2 SMNVEV (reference sequence). V was pared by 7 bases and J by 1 base, with 10 bases between. The CDR3 is 13 amino acids. CDR3 in DNA: TGTGCCAGCACCCCTCTTCCCCAAGAGACCCAGTACTTC. This codes for CASTPLPQETQYF.

As DNA, the CDR3 is TGTGCCAGCAGCCACGGACAGGGGAGGAGGGAGACCCAGTACTTC. Encoded protein: CASSHGQGRRETQYF. The V call is TRBV7-8, the J call TRBJ2-5, with TRBD1 matching over 9 bases. This CDR3 has 15 residues. V trimming: 5 bases; J trimming: 5 bases; junction bases outside the gene matches: 9. From germline, CDR1 is SGHVS and CDR2 FQNEAQ.

The chain couples TRBV7-9 to TRBJ2-5; D unresolved. Trimming removed 6 bases at V and 5 bases at J, with 19 bases between. The CDR3 covers 15 residues. CDR1 is SEHNR and CDR2 is FQNEAQ in the germline V gene (reference sequence). In DNA form, the CDR3 reads TGTGCCAGCAGTCTCCCAAGGCGTTTCGGGGAGACCCAGTACTTC. It specifies CASSLPRRFGETQYF.

This clone is deemed medium-sized (0.01 to 0.1%). V gene TRBV4-3 combines with J gene TRBJ2-7; a possible D gene is TRBD2 (5 bases). Deletions cut 1 base from V and 0 bases from J, with 10 bases between. CDR1 is LGHNA and CDR2 is YSLEER in the germline V gene. The CDR3 totals 15 residues. DNA for the CDR3: TGCGCCAGCAGCCAAGTTCAAGGGAGCTCCTACGAGCAGTACTTC. Protein product: CASSQVQGSSYEQYF.

The chain has TRBV7-2 and TRBJ2-1, with unresolved D. There are 14 residues in the CDR3. Trimming took off 1 base at V and 4 bases at J, with 8 bases between the two ends. CDR1 and CDR2 (germline): SGHTA, FQGNSA. The CDR3 spells CASSLGGPYNEQFF. CDR3 in DNA: TGTGCCAGCAGCTTAGGTGGGCCATACAATGAGCAGTTCTTC.

In nucleotides, the CDR3 is TGTGCCATCAGTGAGACTAGCGGGAACGACGACGAGCAGTACTTC. Translation gives CAISETSGNDDEQYF. This chain links TRBV10-3 with TRBJ2-7; 10 bases match TRBD2. The germline gives CDR1 ENHRY, CDR2 SYGVKD. Trimming took 2 bases from V and 5 from J; bases not matched to a gene: 6. This CDR3 contains 15 residues.

This chain joins TRBV9 and TRBJ2-3, with 10 bases that match TRBD2. This CDR3 comprises 17 residues. The germline V gene encodes CDR1 SGDLS and CDR2 YYNGEE. The V segment lost 3 bases and the J segment 5 bases; nucleotides outside the gene matches: 12. This CDR3 reads CASSARLAGAGEDTQYF. The CDR3 coding sequence is TGTGCCAGCAGCGCGAGGCTAGCGGGAGCGGGAGAAGATACGCAGTATTTT.

The chain links TRBV21-1 to TRBJ2-7; TRBD1 is the table's D call and was not checked against the DNA. TRBV21-1 is a documented pseudogene. The CDR3 extends over 16 amino acids. CDR3 amino acids: CASSKAEIGVSYEQYF. The CDR3 DNA is TGTGCCAGCAGCAAAGCAGAAATAGGGGTTTCCTACGAGCAGTACTTC.

The chain carries TRBV9 and TRBJ1-1, with D hard to call. Germline V gene data show CDR1 as SGDLS and CDR2 as YYNGEE. The CDR3 is 16 amino acids. The V end lost 3 bases, the J end lost 0 bases, and 15 bases lay between the germline ends. In nucleotides, the CDR3 is TGTGCCAGCAGCGGCCTTCCAACCGAGTTGAACACTGAAGCTTTCTTT. Translating gives CASSGLPTELNTEAFF. Full variable domain (rest looked up from reference TRBV9 and TRBJ1-1): DSGVTQTPKHLITATGQRVTLRCSPRSGDLSVYWYQQSLDQGLQFLIQYYNGEERAKGNILERFSAQQFPDLHSELNLSSLELGDSALYFCASSGLPTELNTEAFFGQGTRLTVV.

The V call is TRBV10-3, the J call TRBJ2-3; 11 nucleotides line up with TRBD2. CDR1 is ENHRY, CDR2 SYGVKD, per germline. This CDR3 has 14 amino acids. The ends lost 5 bases at V and 9 bases at J; junction bases unmatched: 7. The CDR3 DNA is TGTGCCATCAGTAACCCACTAGCGGGAGTCACGCAGTATTTT. It codes for CAISNPLAGVTQYF.

The rearrangement joins TRBV5-1 to TRBJ1-5; D unresolved. Trimming cost V 0 bases and J 3 bases, with 10 bases left between them. The CDR3 sequence is 15 residues long. Germline V gene data show CDR1 as SGHRS and CDR2 as YFSETQ. The CDR3 DNA reads as TGCGCCAGCAGCTTGGAGGGAGACATCAATCAGCCCCAGCATTTT. This sequence encodes CASSLEGDINQPQHF.

V is TRBV5-1 and J is TRBJ2-3, with a tentative D call TRBD1 (6 bases). V was shortened by 2 bases and J by 4 bases, with 17 bases between the two germline ends. The germline V gene has CDR1 SGHRS and CDR2 YFSETQ. The CDR3 runs to 16 residues. The CDR3 sequence is CASSFRDPPGADTQYF. CDR3 DNA sequence: TGCGCCAGCAGCTTCCGGGACCCTCCAGGGGCAGATACGCAGTATTTT.

This sequence joins TRBV9 and TRBJ2-3; no firm D call. This CDR3 spans 13 amino acids. From germline, CDR1 is SGDLS and CDR2 YYNGEE. Trimming took off 0 bases at V and 10 bases at J, with 12 bases between the two ends. The CDR3 loop is CASSVDPPEPQYF. The CDR3 DNA follows: TGTGCCAGCAGCGTAGACCCGCCCGAGCCGCAGTATTTT.

The chain joins TRBV30 to TRBJ2-1; TRBD2 matches at 8 bases. CDR1 GTSNPN and CDR2 SVGIG come from the germline V gene (reference sequence). Trimming removed 6 bases from V and 2 bases from J; junction bases left unmatched: 6. The CDR3 is 14 residues long. As DNA, the CDR3 is TGTGCCTGCATCACTAGCGGCGCCTACAATGAGCAGTTCTTC. Translated: CACITSGAYNEQFF.

The gene calls are TRBV27 and TRBJ2-3; 7 nucleotides match TRBD2. CDR1 and CDR2 (germline): MNHEY, SMNVEV (reference sequence). CDR3 length: 14 residues. The ends lost 7 bases at V and 4 bases at J; junction bases unmatched: 8. This chain's CDR3 is CASTPGGGADTQYF. The CDR3 bases are TGTGCCAGCACCCCGGGGGGAGGGGCAGATACGCAGTATTTT.

This chain joins TRBV29-1 and TRBJ2-3; TRBD1 agrees at 7 bases. The CDR3 extends over 12 amino acids. V shed 4 bases, J shed 5 bases, and the junction held 3 bases outside the gene matches. The germline V gene has CDR1 SQVTM and CDR2 ANQGSEA. CDR3 nucleotide sequence: TGCAGCGTTGGTAGACAGGGAGATACGCAGTATTTT. Translating it yields CSVGRQGDTQYF.

This chain uses TRBV5-1 with TRBJ1-5, with TRBD1 identical over 8 bases. Germline V gives CDR1 SGHRS, CDR2 YFSETQ. The junction had 6 bases not matched to a gene; V was cut back by 3 bases and J by 7 bases. The CDR3 is 14 residues long. The CDR3 loop reads CASSSGGEGQPQHF. The CDR3, as DNA: TGCGCCAGCAGCTCAGGGGGCGAGGGCCAGCCCCAGCATTTT. The full variable domain, completed using reference TRBV5-1 and TRBJ1-5, is KAGVTQTPRYLIKTRGQQVTLSCSPISGHRSVSWYQQTPGQGLQFLFEYFSETQRNKGNFPGRFSGRQFSNSRSEMNVSTLELGDSALYLCASSSGGEGQPQHFGDGTRLSIL.

This clone was detected only once. The chain uses TRBV11-2 and TRBJ1-5; unclear D gene. This CDR3 has 13 residues. V was cut by 3 bases and J by 7 bases, with 10 bases left in between. From germline, CDR1 is SGHAT and CDR2 FQNNGV. The CDR3 DNA reads as TGTGCCAGCAGCTTGGAGGGTCTGCAGCCCCAGCATTTT. It specifies CASSLEGLQPQHF.

The V gene is TRBV6-4, the J gene TRBJ2-1; 15 bases align to TRBD2. V gave up 0 bases and J gave up 10 bases; unmatched junction bases: 1. The CDR3 loop spans 15 amino acids. Germline V gives CDR1 MRHNA, CDR2 SNTAGT. The chain's CDR3 is CASSDSGLAGGEQFF. CDR3 DNA: TGTGCCAGCAGTGACTCGGGACTAGCGGGAGGCGAGCAGTTCTTC.

This clone has only a few counts. V gene TRBV5-1 combines with J gene TRBJ2-3, with 7 positions matching TRBD1. This CDR3 comprises 14 residues. Trimming took 3 bases from V and 4 from J; bases not matched to a gene: 5. Germline V lookup: CDR1 SGHRS, CDR2 YFSETQ. The CDR3 DNA reads as TGCGCCAGCAGCTCCTCAGGGGGAGCAGATACGCAGTATTTT. Its translation: CASSSSGGADTQYF.

V and J are TRBV18 and TRBJ2-5, with a possible D match to TRBD2 (5 bases). This CDR3 has 14 amino acids. Trimming removed 3 bases at V and 2 bases at J, with 10 bases between. Germline lookup yields CDR1 KGHSH and CDR2 LQKENI. The CDR3 DNA reads as TGTGCCAGCTCACCGCAGCGGAGACAAGAGACCCAGTACTTC. Its translation: CASSPQRRQETQYF.